Described below is a single TCR beta chain sequence and its context. These data belong to a study of control samples from healthy donors and cancer patients. Trimming at V came to 6 bases and at J to 6 bases, leaving 10 bases not matched to a gene. Germline CDR1 is SNHLY and CDR2 is FYNNEI. This CDR3 comprises 14 residues. Assay used: immunoSEQ multiplex PCR; TCRdb lists only in-frame clones, some missing. The repertoire includes approximately 160,000 clones, 94% of them detected once, and 1.1% to 1.5% sits in the top ten. The sample taken for sequencing was blood. V gene TRBV2 combines with J gene TRBJ1-2, with 7 bases fitting TRBD1. The receptor was isolated from a woman aged 18-35 years in good health. CDR3 in DNA: TGTGCCAGCAGCCTCCGGGACAGTGGTCATGGCTACACCTTC. It codes for CASSLRDSGHGYTF.